Presented here are 12 T cell receptor beta chains from one specimen sequenced in a study of molecular identifiers for immune sequencing clone quantification. TCRdb reprocessed the PCR reads via MiXCR and lists one record per CDR3 protein. The sample shows about 97,000 distinct CDR3 sequences, about a third of them seen only once. Sequencing was carried out using naive CD8+ T cells from blood, with Jurkat cell RNA spiked in. Subset: FACS-sorted CD8+CD4-CCR7+CD45RA+ naive T cells. The source of these receptors is a human donor in good health. Some libraries in this study had Jurkat cell RNA spiked in.

The rearrangement joins TRBV19 to TRBJ2-3; D ambiguous. The germline gives CDR1 LNHDA, CDR2 SQIVND (reference sequence). The CDR3 contains 14 residues. V lost 1 base to trimming and J lost 2 bases, with 7 bases between them. The CDR3 region is CASSIGATTDTQYF. The CDR3 region has the DNA TGTGCCAGTAGTATAGGGGCCACCACAGATACGCAGTATTTT. The whole variable domain, remainder taken from reference TRBV19 and TRBJ2-3, is DGGITQSPKYLFRKEGQNVTLSCEQNLNHDAMYWYRQDPGQGLRLIYYSQIVNDFQKGDIAEGYSVSREKKESFPLTVTSAQKNPTAFYLCASSIGATTDTQYFGPGTRLTVL.

V usage is TRBV20-1 and J usage is TRBJ2-7, with 9 bases that match TRBD2. CDR1 and CDR2 from the germline V gene are DFQATT and SNEGSKA (reference sequence). This CDR3 region has 14 residues. The V segment lost 4 bases and the J segment 4 bases; nucleotides outside the gene matches: 8. CDR3 amino acids: CSAIPGTSSYEQYF. The DNA for the CDR3 is TGCAGTGCTATCCCCGGGACTAGCAGTTACGAGCAGTACTTC.

The chain joins TRBV28 to TRBJ1-1; TRBD1 is a possible D gene (5 bases). V lost 8 bases and J lost 4, with 17 bases in between. The CDR3 has 14 amino acids. CDR1 is MDHEN, CDR2 SYDVKM, per germline. The CDR3 DNA follows: TGTGCCAGCTGTTCATTCAGGGAGGGCACTGAAGCTTTCTTT. Translating it yields CASCSFREGTEAFF.

This clonotype has a count of ten or more. The gene calls are TRBV23-1 and TRBJ2-3, with TRBD1 matching over 9 bases. TRBV23-1 is sorted into the ORF group, with uncertain function. Trimming removed 10 bases from V and 2 bases from J; junction bases left unmatched: 13. The CDR3 is 16 amino acids. The CDR3 DNA reads as TGCGCCATCCGACAACCGGGACAGGGAGACACAGATACGCAGTATTTT. Translation gives CAIRQPGQGDTDTQYF.

The rearrangement joins TRBV20-1 to TRBJ2-5; 9 bases line up with TRBD1. J lost 1 base, V lost 6 bases, and 6 bases had no gene match. This CDR3 is 14 amino acids long. The V gene's germline CDR1 is DFQATT and CDR2 SNEGSKA (reference sequence). The CDR3 sequence is CSAPDRGFQETQYF. In DNA, the CDR3 is TGCAGTGCGCCGGACAGGGGATTCCAAGAGACCCAGTACTTC.

The rearrangement links TRBV5-5 to TRBJ2-3; D is undetermined. The V end was cut by 0 bases, the J end by 6 bases, with 8 bases between. The CDR3 runs to 13 residues. Germline V gene sequence: CDR1 SGHKS, CDR2 YYEKEE (reference sequence). CDR3 coding DNA: TGTGCCAGCAGCTTGGGGGATTGGGATACGCAGTATTTT. Its protein is CASSLGDWDTQYF.

This clonotype has a single count. A much more abundant neighbour one base away suggests this may be a read error. The CDR3 reads CASCLGLQETQYF. CDR3 DNA sequence: TGTGCCAGCTGCTTGGGATTACAAGAGACCCAGTACTTC. The rearrangement uses TRBV5-6 and TRBJ2-5; D remains unclear. The germline V gene has CDR1 SGHDT and CDR2 YYEEEE. The CDR3 extends over 13 amino acids.

The chain employs TRBV6-6 and TRBJ2-2; D is ambiguous. The CDR3 covers 12 residues. The germline V gene encodes CDR1 MNHNY and CDR2 SVGAGI (reference sequence). V shed 6 bases and J shed 11 bases, with 13 bases lying between them. The CDR3 sequence is CASSLGRAELFF. For the CDR3, the DNA is TGTGCCAGCAGCCTTGGACGGGCCGAGCTGTTTTTT.

The chain is built from TRBV7-8 and TRBJ2-7; TRBD2 matches at 8 bases. Looked up from germline, CDR1 is SGHVS and CDR2 is FQNEAQ. With V trimmed by 3 bases and J by 5 bases, 9 bases remained unmatched. The CDR3 consists of 15 residues. CDR3 residues: CASSFASGRRDEQYF. DNA of the CDR3: TGTGCCAGCAGCTTTGCGAGCGGGAGACGAGACGAGCAGTACTTC.

The J gene is TRBJ2-5, the V gene TRBV19, with a weak D call TRBD2 (6 bases). This CDR3 contains 15 residues. V lost 3 bases to trimming and J lost 1 base, with 12 bases between them. The germline V gene has CDR1 LNHDA and CDR2 SQIVND (reference sequence). The CDR3 loop reads CASSIWRGAQETQYF. The CDR3, as DNA: TGTGCCAGTAGTATTTGGAGGGGAGCCCAAGAGACCCAGTACTTC. The full variable domain, its missing parts supplied by reference TRBV19 and TRBJ2-5, is DGGITQSPKYLFRKEGQNVTLSCEQNLNHDAMYWYRQDPGQGLRLIYYSQIVNDFQKGDIAEGYSVSREKKESFPLTVTSAQKNPTAFYLCASSIWRGAQETQYFGPGTRLLVL.

This clonotype was found a few times. The chain carries TRBV24-1 and TRBJ2-5; D is unclear. This CDR3 is 14 amino acids long. Trimming took off 0 bases at V and 1 base at J, with 5 bases between the two ends. The germline CDR1 and CDR2 sequences are KGHDR and SFDVKD. The CDR3: CATSDLDPQETQYF. For the CDR3, the DNA is TGTGCCACCAGTGATTTGGACCCCCAAGAGACCCAGTACTTC.

J is TRBJ1-4 and V is TRBV7-8; 7 bases line up with TRBD1. V lost 6 bases, J lost 7 bases, and 2 bases stayed unmatched. Germline values: CDR1 SGHVS, CDR2 FQNEAQ. The length of the CDR3 is 12 residues. CDR3 sequence (DNA): TGTGCCAGCAGGACAGGGCCTGAAAAACTGTTTTTT. Encoded protein: CASRTGPEKLFF.